These 26 T cell receptor beta chains were sequenced from one sample in a study of T cell responses to AZD1222 COVID-19 vaccine. Using immunoSEQ multiplex PCR, the repertoire was profiled, and TCRdb retains in-frame clones only, with some absent. The sample yields hundreds of thousands of clones, roughly 91% seen once. Sequenced here: peripheral blood, sampled on day 0 of MenACWY control vaccination. The receptors come from an adult in good health.

The chain joins TRBV2 to TRBJ1-1; TRBD1 matches 9 bases. V dropped 3 bases and J dropped 4; count of bases not matched to a gene: 9. The germline gives CDR1 SNHLY, CDR2 FYNNEI. The CDR3 extends over 16 amino acids. In DNA form, the CDR3 reads TGTGCCAGCAGTGACCCCGGGACAGGGAAGGGCACTGAAGCTTTCTTT. The encoded protein is CASSDPGTGKGTEAFF.

This clone was detected only once. The chain recombines TRBV6-5 with TRBJ1-2; D gene uncertain. This CDR3 is built from 13 residues. CDR1 and CDR2 from the germline V gene are MNHEY and SVGAGI. Trimming shortened V by 8 bases and J by 8 bases, and 18 bases separated the two germline ends. CDR3 sequence reads: CASLKTSSKGYTF. The CDR3 coding sequence is TGTGCCAGCCTAAAAACCTCGAGCAAGGGCTACACCTTC.

This chain joins TRBV12-5 and TRBJ1-2; D perhaps matches TRBD1 (5 bases). Germline assignment: CDR1 LGHNT and CDR2 FRNRAP. The CDR3 consists of 14 residues. V gave up 5 bases and J gave up 0 bases, with 10 bases separating them. The CDR3 reads CASGPREPNYGYTF. The CDR3 DNA is TGTGCTAGTGGTCCCAGGGAGCCTAACTATGGCTACACCTTC.

This chain uses TRBV6-1 with TRBJ1-2; D unclear. This CDR3 comprises 14 residues. The germline V gene encodes CDR1 MNHNS and CDR2 SASEGT. Trimming took 0 bases from V and 2 from J, leaving 7 bases between them. The CDR3 DNA reads as TGTGCCAGCAGTGAAGCCGGCAGCAACTATGGCTACACCTTC. Translating gives CASSEAGSNYGYTF.

This chain uses TRBV6-2 or TRBV6-3 with TRBJ2-5; D call uncertain. Between the trimmed V and J ends, which lost 3 bases and 4 bases, there was a span of 18 bases. Germline CDR1 is MNHEY and CDR2 is SVGEGT. CDR3 length: 16 residues. The CDR3 bases are TGTGCCAGCAGTTATCCCCCGGCTACTTTGGGAGAGACCCAGTACTTC. This codes for CASSYPPATLGETQYF.

This sequence joins TRBV4-2 and TRBJ2-2; 13 bases are shared with TRBD2. V shed 1 base, J shed 5 bases, and the junction held 1 base outside the gene matches. The CDR3 runs 16 residues. Germline V gene sequence: CDR1 LGHNA, CDR2 YNFKEQ. The chain's CDR3 is CASSQGTSGGTGELFF. DNA for the CDR3: TGTGCCAGCAGCCAAGGGACTAGCGGGGGAACCGGGGAGCTGTTTTTT.

The chain carries TRBV27 and TRBJ2-1; 9 bases are shared with TRBD2. CDR1 is MNHEY, CDR2 SMNVEV, per germline (reference sequence). Germline trimming cut 3 bases from V and 4 bases from J; bases unmatched to any gene: 7. This CDR3 region has 16 residues. The DNA of the CDR3 is TGTGCCAGCAGTTTCCTGGGGCGGGGGGGTTACAATGAGCAGTTCTTC. Translated: CASSFLGRGGYNEQFF.

The chain employs TRBV27 and TRBJ1-1, with 8 positions matching TRBD1. Germline V gene lookup returns CDR1 MNHEY and CDR2 SMNVEV (reference sequence). The CDR3 is 16 amino acids. The junction had 10 bases not matched to a gene; V was cut back by 5 bases and J by 2 bases. This CDR3 is CASSNRQGRANTEAFF. The CDR3 DNA sequence: TGTGCCAGCAGTAACCGACAGGGGCGAGCTAACACTGAAGCTTTCTTT.

This chain joins TRBV5-1 and TRBJ1-6, with 7 nucleotides matching TRBD1. The CDR3 length is 17 residues. Trimming at V came to 0 bases and at J to 3 bases, leaving 6 bases not matched to a gene. Germline values: CDR1 SGHRS, CDR2 YFSETQ. The CDR3 sequence: CASSLGPGQDYNSPLHF. The CDR3 DNA reads as TGCGCCAGCAGCTTGGGTCCCGGACAGGACTATAATTCACCCCTCCACTTT.

This chain connects TRBV27 to TRBJ1-2, with 9 bases lining up with TRBD1. The germline V gene encodes CDR1 MNHEY and CDR2 SMNVEV (reference sequence). This CDR3 comprises 13 residues. With 7 bases clipped from V and 8 bases from J, the junction kept 8 bases outside the gene matches. CDR3 nucleotide sequence: TGTGCCAGCACCAAACAGGGGGCGCGAGGCTACACCTTC. It is translated as CASTKQGARGYTF.

The gene calls are TRBV4-2 and TRBJ1-2, with D unresolved. Trimming left V 0 bases short and J 4 bases short, with 9 bases between. In germline, CDR1 is LGHNA, CDR2 YNFKEQ. The CDR3 totals 14 residues. This chain's CDR3 is CASSQDNVPYGYTF. CDR3 bases: TGTGCCAGCAGCCAAGATAACGTCCCCTATGGCTACACCTTC.

The chain employs TRBV30 and TRBJ1-5, with D possibly matching TRBD1 (5 bases). The CDR3 is made up of 14 amino acids. Trimming took off 5 bases at V and 1 base at J, with 12 bases between the two ends. CDR1 and CDR2 (germline): GTSNPN, SVGIG (reference sequence). The CDR3 DNA reads as TGTGCCTGGGGGGAATGGGGCAGCAATCAGCCCCAGCATTTT. Translating it yields CAWGEWGSNQPQHF. Full variable domain (remainder filled in from reference TRBV30 and TRBJ1-5): SQTIHQWPATLVQPVGSPLSLECTVEGTSNPNLYWYRQAAGRGLQLLFYSVGIGQISSEVPQNLSASRPQDRQFILSSKKLLLSDSGFYLCAWGEWGSNQPQHFGDGTRLSIL.

The rearrangement links TRBV27 to TRBJ2-7, with TRBD2 matching 7 bases. The CDR3 has 12 residues. Looked up from germline, CDR1 is MNHEY and CDR2 is SMNVEV (reference sequence). The V segment lost 11 bases and the J segment 4 bases; nucleotides outside the gene matches: 8. The chain's CDR3 is CAGGGRLYEQYF. In nucleotides, the CDR3 is TGTGCCGGGGGGGGGAGGCTTTACGAGCAGTACTTC.

The rearrangement links TRBV5-5 to TRBJ1-1, with D perhaps matching TRBD1 (6 bases). Per germline, CDR1 SGHKS and CDR2 YYEKEE (reference sequence). With 1 base removed from V and 7 bases from J, the gap between germline ends came to 17 bases. There are 15 residues in the CDR3. In nucleotides, the CDR3 is TGTGCCAGCAGCTTGTGGGCACAGGGTTTTAATGAAGCTTTCTTT. Protein product: CASSLWAQGFNEAFF.

In DNA, the CDR3 is TGTGCCAGCAGCCGGGACACCCGAGAGGAGCAGTACTTC. Translated: CASSRDTREEQYF. The chain joins TRBV5-6 to TRBJ2-7; D is possibly TRBD1 (6 bases). The germline V gene encodes CDR1 SGHDT and CDR2 YYEEEE. The CDR3 length is 13 residues. V was shortened by 4 bases and J by 7 bases, with 15 bases between the two germline ends.

About this clone: Other nucleotide sequences in the sample specify the same CDR3. The chain is built from TRBV6-2 or TRBV6-3 and TRBJ1-2; 11 bases agree with TRBD1. The CDR3 loop spans 14 amino acids. Trimming at V came to 2 bases and at J to 5 bases, leaving 1 base not matched to a gene. Germline V gene lookup returns CDR1 MNHEY and CDR2 SVGEGT. The CDR3 reads CASSYGTGGYGYTF. The DNA for the CDR3 is TGTGCCAGCAGTTACGGGACAGGGGGTTATGGCTACACCTTC.

The chain carries TRBV28 and TRBJ2-7; D gene uncertain. With 6 bases removed from V and 0 bases from J, the gap between germline ends came to 9 bases. The CDR3 runs to 13 residues. Germline V gene data show CDR1 as MDHEN and CDR2 as SYDVKM. CDR3 residues: CASRQILSYEQYF. As DNA, the CDR3 is TGTGCCAGCAGGCAGATCCTCTCCTACGAGCAGTACTTC.

V and J are TRBV7-2 and TRBJ1-4; D is perhaps TRBD1 (6 bases). The CDR3 covers 14 residues. Trimming removed 5 bases from V and 3 bases from J, with 10 bases in between. Germline V gene sequence: CDR1 SGHTA, CDR2 FQGNSA. The CDR3 is CASSGRGANEKLFF. CDR3 coding DNA: TGTGCCAGCAGCGGCAGGGGAGCTAATGAAAAACTGTTTTTT.

V and J are TRBV3-1 (or the pseudogene TRBV3-2) and TRBJ1-4; D gene unclear. Trimming took 7 bases from V and 3 from J, leaving 12 bases between them. The germline CDR1 and CDR2 sequences are LGHDT and YNNKEL (reference sequence). CDR3 length equals 14 residues. The CDR3: CASTPTWANEKLFF. The CDR3, as DNA: TGTGCCAGCACCCCCACTTGGGCTAATGAAAAACTGTTTTTT.

The rearrangement uses TRBV30 and TRBJ1-2; tentatively, D is TRBD1 (5 bases). The CDR3 consists of 12 residues. Germline loops: CDR1 GTSNPN, CDR2 SVGIG (reference sequence). V was trimmed by 3 bases and J by 8 bases, leaving 13 bases between them. Here the CDR3 DNA reads TGTGCCTGGAGCGAGGGGAGTTTCGGCTACACCTTC. This sequence encodes CAWSEGSFGYTF. Full variable domain (outside the CDR3, taken from reference TRBV30 and TRBJ1-2): SQTIHQWPATLVQPVGSPLSLECTVEGTSNPNLYWYRQAAGRGLQLLFYSVGIGQISSEVPQNLSASRPQDRQFILSSKKLLLSDSGFYLCAWSEGSFGYTFGSGTRLTVV.

The rearrangement joins TRBV10-3 to TRBJ2-1; 9 bases align to TRBD2. J was trimmed by 10 bases and V by 6 bases; bases with no gene match: 10. Germline CDR1 and CDR2: ENHRY and SYGVKD. The CDR3 consists of 14 residues. CDR3 region: CAIRSERGAGEQFF. CDR3 bases: TGTGCCATCAGATCCGAGCGGGGGGCCGGGGAGCAGTTCTTC.

The chain links TRBV5-1 to TRBJ2-2, with unresolved D. Germline V gene sequence: CDR1 SGHRS, CDR2 YFSETQ. Trimming took off 5 bases at V and 4 bases at J, with 12 bases between the two ends. The CDR3 extends over 14 amino acids. The CDR3: CASRHSPGTGELFF. The CDR3 bases are TGCGCCAGCAGGCACAGCCCAGGCACCGGGGAGCTGTTTTTT.

In regard to this clone: The sample contains more than one DNA sequence encoding this CDR3. V and J are TRBV11-2 and TRBJ1-1, with TRBD1 matching 8 bases. CDR3 length: 13 amino acids. Germline values: CDR1 SGHAT, CDR2 FQNNGV. After removal of 5 bases from V and 4 bases from J, the junction contained 3 bases not matched to a gene. In DNA form, the CDR3 reads TGTGCCAGCAGCAGACAGGGGACCACTGAAGCTTTCTTT. Its protein is CASSRQGTTEAFF.

The rearrangement joins TRBV7-9 to TRBJ1-4; TRBD1 agrees at 10 bases. With V trimmed by 4 bases and J by 4 bases, 3 bases remained unmatched. This CDR3 comprises 15 residues. Germline V CDR1 and CDR2: SEHNR, FQNEAQ (reference sequence). The CDR3 sequence is CASSSRTGGNEKLFF. The CDR3 DNA reads TGTGCCAGCAGCTCTCGGACAGGGGGTAATGAAAAACTGTTTTTT. Using reference TRBV7-9 and TRBJ1-4 for the parts outside the CDR3, the full variable domain is DTGVSQNPRHKITKRGQNVTFRCDPISEHNRLYWYRQTLGQGPEFLTYFQNEAQLEKSRLLSDRFSAERPKGSFSTLEIQRTEQGDSAMYLCASSSRTGGNEKLFFGSGTQLSVL.

DNA of the CDR3: TGTGCCAGCAGTTACGGGCGCGGGACTGGAAACACCATATATTTT. This translates into CASSYGRGTGNTIYF. The genes are TRBV6-2 or TRBV6-3 and TRBJ1-3; D gene ambiguous. CDR1 is MNHEY and CDR2 is SVGEGT in the germline V gene. This CDR3 has 15 amino acids. The V end lost 2 bases, the J end lost 2 bases, and 10 bases lay between the germline ends.

The chain is built from TRBV4-1 and TRBJ1-4, with D possibly being TRBD1 (5 bases). The CDR3 extends over 15 amino acids. The ends were cut back, 3 bases at V and 5 bases at J, with 13 bases in the middle. Looked up from germline, CDR1 is MGHRA and CDR2 is YSYEKL. The CDR3 loop reads CASSHGDSRNEKLFF. The CDR3 bases are TGCGCCAGCAGCCACGGCGACAGCCGAAATGAAAAACTGTTTTTT.